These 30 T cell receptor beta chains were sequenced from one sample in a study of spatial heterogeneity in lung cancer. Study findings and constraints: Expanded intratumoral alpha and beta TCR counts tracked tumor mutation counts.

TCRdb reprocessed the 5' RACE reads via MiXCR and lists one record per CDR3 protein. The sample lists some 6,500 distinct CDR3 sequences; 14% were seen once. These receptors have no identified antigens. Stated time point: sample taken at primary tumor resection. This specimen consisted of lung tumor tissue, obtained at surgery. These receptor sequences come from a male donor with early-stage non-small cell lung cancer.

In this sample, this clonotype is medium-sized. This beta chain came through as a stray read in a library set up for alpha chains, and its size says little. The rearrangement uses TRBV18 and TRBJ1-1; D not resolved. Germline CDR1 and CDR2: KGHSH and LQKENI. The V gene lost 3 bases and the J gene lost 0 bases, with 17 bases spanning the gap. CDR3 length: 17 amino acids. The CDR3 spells CASSPISNLLMNTEAFF. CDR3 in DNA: TGTGCCAGCTCACCCATCAGTAACCTACTAATGAACACTGAAGCTTTCTTT.

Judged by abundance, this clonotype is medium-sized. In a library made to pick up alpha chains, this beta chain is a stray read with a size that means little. CDR3 nucleotides: TGCGCCAGCAGCCAAGAGGGTTTAGGCAGCTACGAGCAGTACTTC. It is translated as CASSQEGLGSYEQYF. The chain couples TRBV4-1 to TRBJ2-7; unclear D gene. From germline, CDR1 is MGHRA and CDR2 YSYEKL. The CDR3 has 15 residues. V was clipped by 0 bases and J by 3 bases, with 12 bases between them.

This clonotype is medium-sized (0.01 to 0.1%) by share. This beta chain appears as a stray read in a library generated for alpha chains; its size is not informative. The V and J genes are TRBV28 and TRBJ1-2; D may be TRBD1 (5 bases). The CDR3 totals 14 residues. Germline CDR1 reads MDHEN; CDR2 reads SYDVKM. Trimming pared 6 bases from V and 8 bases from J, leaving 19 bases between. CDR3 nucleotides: TGTGCCAGCAGCTATTTGGGGGGACGCTACGGCTACACCTTC. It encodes CASSYLGGRYGYTF.

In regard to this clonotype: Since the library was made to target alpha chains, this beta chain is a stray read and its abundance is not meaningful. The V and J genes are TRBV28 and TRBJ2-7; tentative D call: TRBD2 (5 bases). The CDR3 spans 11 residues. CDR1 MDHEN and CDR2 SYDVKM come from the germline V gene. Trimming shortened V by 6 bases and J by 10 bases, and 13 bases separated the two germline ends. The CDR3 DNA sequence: TGTGCCAGCAGCCAACCGGAGGTTCAGTACTTC. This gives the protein CASSQPEVQYF. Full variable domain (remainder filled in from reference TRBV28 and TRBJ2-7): DVKVTQSSRYLVKRTGEKVFLECVQDMDHENMFWYRQDPGLGLRLIYFSYDVKMKEKGDIPEGYSVSREKKERFSLILESASTNQTSMYLCASSQPEVQYFGPGTRLTVT.

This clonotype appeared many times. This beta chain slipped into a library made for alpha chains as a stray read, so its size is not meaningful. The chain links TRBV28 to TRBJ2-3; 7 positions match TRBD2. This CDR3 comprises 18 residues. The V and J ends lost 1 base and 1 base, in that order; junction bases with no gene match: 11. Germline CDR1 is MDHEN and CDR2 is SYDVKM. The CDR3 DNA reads TGTGCCAGCAGTTTATTTTGGGTGCGGGAGATGGGCACAGATACGCAGTATTTT. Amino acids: CASSLFWVREMGTDTQYF.

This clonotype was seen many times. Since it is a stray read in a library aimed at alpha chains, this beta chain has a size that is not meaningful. The CDR3 sequence: CASSRGQGDVNEQFF. As DNA, the CDR3 is TGTGCCAGCAGCCGGGGACAGGGTGATGTCAATGAGCAGTTCTTC. The rearrangement links TRBV7-9 to TRBJ2-1, with TRBD1 identical over 9 bases. Germline loops: CDR1 SEHNR, CDR2 FQNEAQ (reference sequence). CDR3 size: 15 residues. Germline trimming cut 5 bases from V and 6 bases from J; bases unmatched to any gene: 8.

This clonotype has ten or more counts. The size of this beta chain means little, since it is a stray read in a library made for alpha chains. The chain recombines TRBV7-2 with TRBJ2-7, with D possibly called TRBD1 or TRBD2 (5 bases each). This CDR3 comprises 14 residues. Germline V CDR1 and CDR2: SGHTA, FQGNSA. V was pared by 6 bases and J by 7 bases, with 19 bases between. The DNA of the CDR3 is TGTGCCAGCAGTAGGGACCGAGGGGCTTTAGAGCAGTACTTC. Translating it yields CASSRDRGALEQYF.

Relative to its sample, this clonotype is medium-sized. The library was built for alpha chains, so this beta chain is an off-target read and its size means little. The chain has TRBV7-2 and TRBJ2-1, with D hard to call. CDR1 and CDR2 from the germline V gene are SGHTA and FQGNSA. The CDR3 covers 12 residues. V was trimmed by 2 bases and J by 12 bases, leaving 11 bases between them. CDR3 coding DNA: TGTGCCAGCAGCTTACCCGGCTCCGGGCAGTTCTTC. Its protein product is CASSLPGSGQFF.

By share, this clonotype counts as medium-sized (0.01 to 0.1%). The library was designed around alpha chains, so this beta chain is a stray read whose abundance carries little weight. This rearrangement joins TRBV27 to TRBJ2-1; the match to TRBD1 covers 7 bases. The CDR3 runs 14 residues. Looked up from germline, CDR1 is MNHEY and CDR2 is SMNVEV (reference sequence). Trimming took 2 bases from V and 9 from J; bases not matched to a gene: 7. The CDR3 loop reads CASSLDRVLGEQFF. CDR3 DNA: TGTGCCAGCAGTTTAGACAGGGTCCTAGGTGAGCAGTTCTTC.

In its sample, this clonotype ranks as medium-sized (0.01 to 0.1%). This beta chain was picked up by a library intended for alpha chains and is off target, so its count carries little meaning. DNA for the CDR3: TGTGCCACCAGGGAGGCAGGGGGGACTCAGCCCCAGCATTTT. It codes for CATREAGGTQPQHF. The gene calls are TRBV10-3 and TRBJ1-5, with 7 bases lining up with TRBD1. Germline CDR1 and CDR2: ENHRY and SYGVKD. The CDR3 spans 14 residues. The V segment lost 10 bases and the J segment 6 bases; nucleotides outside the gene matches: 12.

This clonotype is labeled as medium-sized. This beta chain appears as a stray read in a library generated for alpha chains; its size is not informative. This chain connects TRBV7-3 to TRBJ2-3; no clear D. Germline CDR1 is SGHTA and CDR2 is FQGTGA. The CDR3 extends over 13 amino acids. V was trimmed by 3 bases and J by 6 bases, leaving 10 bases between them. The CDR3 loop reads CASSFSGFDTQYF. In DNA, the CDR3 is TGTGCCAGCAGCTTTTCCGGGTTCGATACGCAGTATTTT.

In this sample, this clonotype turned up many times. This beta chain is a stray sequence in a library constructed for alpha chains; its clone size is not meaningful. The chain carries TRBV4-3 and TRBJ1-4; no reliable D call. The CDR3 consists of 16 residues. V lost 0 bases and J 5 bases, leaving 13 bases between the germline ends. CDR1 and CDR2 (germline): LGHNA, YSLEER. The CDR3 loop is CASSQDLAIRNEKLFF. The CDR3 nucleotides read TGCGCCAGCAGCCAAGATCTGGCCATTAGGAATGAAAAACTGTTTTTT.

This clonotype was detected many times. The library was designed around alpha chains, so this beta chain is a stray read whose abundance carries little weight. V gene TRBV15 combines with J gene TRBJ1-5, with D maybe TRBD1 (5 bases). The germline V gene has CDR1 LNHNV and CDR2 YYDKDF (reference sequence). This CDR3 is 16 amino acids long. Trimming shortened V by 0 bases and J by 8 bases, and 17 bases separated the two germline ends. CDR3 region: CATSRDRQRRGEPQHF. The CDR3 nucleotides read TGTGCCACCAGCAGAGATAGACAACGACGGGGGGAGCCCCAGCATTTT.

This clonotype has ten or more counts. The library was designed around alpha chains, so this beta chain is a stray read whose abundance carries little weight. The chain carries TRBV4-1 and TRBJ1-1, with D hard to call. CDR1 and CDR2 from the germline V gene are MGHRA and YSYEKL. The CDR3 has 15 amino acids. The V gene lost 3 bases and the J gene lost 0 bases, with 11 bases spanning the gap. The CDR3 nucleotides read TGCGCCAGCAGCCACACCGGGCCTTTGAACACTGAAGCTTTCTTT. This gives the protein CASSHTGPLNTEAFF.

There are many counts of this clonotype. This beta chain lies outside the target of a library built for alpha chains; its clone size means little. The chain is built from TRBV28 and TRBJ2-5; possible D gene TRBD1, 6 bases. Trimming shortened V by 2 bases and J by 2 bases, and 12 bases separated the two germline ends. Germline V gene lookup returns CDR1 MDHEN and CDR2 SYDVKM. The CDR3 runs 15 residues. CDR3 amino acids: CASSLGQTKQETQYF. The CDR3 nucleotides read TGTGCCAGCAGTTTAGGACAGACGAAACAAGAGACCCAGTACTTC.

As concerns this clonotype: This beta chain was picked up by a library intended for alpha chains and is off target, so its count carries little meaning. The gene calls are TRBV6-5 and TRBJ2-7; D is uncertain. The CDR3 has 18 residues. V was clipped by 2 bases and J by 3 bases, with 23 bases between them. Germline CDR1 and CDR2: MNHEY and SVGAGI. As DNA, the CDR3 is TGTGCCAGCAGTTACCGACGGCCCGAAATTGAAACACGCTACGAGCAGTACTTC. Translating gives CASSYRRPEIETRYEQYF.

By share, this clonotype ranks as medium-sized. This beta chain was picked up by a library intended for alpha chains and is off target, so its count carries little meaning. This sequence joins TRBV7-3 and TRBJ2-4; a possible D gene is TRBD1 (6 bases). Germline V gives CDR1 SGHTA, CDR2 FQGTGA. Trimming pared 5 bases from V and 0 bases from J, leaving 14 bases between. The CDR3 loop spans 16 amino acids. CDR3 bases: TGTGCCAGCAGCGACCCAGGACAGCAAGCCAAAAACATTCAGTACTTC. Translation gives CASSDPGQQAKNIQYF.

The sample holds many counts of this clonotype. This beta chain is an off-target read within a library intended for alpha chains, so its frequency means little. CDR3 DNA sequence: TGCGCCAGCACGACGGGCCAGAATTCACCCCTCCACTTT. It specifies CASTTGQNSPLHF. The genes are TRBV5-1 and TRBJ1-6; no definite D call. The V end lost 6 bases, the J end lost 7 bases, and 11 bases lay between the germline ends. CDR3 length equals 13 residues. Germline V gene sequence: CDR1 SGHRS, CDR2 YFSETQ.

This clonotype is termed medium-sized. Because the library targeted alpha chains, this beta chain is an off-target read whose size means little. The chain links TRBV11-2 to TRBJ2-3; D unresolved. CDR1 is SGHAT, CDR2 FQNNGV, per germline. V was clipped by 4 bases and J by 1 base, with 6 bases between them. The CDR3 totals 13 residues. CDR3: CASSSPGTDTQYF. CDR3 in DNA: TGTGCCAGCAGCTCTCCTGGCACAGATACGCAGTATTTT.

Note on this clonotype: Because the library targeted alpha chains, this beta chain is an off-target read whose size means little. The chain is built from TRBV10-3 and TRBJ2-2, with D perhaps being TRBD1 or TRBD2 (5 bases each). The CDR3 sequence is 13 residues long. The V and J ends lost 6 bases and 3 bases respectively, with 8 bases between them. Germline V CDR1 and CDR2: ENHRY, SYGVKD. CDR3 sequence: CAIRGRDTGELFF. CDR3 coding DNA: TGTGCCATCAGGGGGCGGGACACCGGGGAGCTGTTTTTT.

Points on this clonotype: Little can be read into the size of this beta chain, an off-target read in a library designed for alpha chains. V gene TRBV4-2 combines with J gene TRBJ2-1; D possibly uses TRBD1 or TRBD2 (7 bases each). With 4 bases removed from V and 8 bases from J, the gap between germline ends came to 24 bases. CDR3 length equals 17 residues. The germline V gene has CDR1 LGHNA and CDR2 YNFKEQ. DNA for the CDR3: TGTGCCAGCAGCCCCCTAGGGGAGGGGGCGTATAAGCATGAGCAGTTCTTC. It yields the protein CASSPLGEGAYKHEQFF.

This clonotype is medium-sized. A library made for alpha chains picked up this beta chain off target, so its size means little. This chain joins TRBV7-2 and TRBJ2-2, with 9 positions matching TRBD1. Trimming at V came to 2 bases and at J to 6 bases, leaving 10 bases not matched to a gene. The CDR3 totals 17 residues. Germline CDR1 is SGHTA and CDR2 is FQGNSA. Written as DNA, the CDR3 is TGTGCCAGCAGCTTAAGTATCGGGACAGGGTCCGCCGGGGAGCTGTTTTTT. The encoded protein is CASSLSIGTGSAGELFF.

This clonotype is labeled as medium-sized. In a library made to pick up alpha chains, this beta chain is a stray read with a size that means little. The CDR3 DNA reads TGCGCCAGCAGCTTGGAAGCGAACACTGAAGCTTTCTTT. Amino acid sequence: CASSLEANTEAFF. The chain employs TRBV5-1 and TRBJ1-1; D call uncertain. Germline values: CDR1 SGHRS, CDR2 YFSETQ. V lost 0 bases and J lost 1, with 4 bases in between. The CDR3 runs to 13 residues. The whole variable domain, filled in from reference TRBV5-1 and TRBJ1-1, reads KAGVTQTPRYLIKTRGQQVTLSCSPISGHRSVSWYQQTPGQGLQFLFEYFSETQRNKGNFPGRFSGRQFSNSRSEMNVSTLELGDSALYLCASSLEANTEAFFGQGTRLTVV.

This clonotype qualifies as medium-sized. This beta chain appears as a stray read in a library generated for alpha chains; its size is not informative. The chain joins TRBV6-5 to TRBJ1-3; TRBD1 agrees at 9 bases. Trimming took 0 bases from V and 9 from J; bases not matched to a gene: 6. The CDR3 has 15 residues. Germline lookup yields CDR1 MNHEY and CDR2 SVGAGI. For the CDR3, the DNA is TGTGCCAGCAGTTACTCTAGGACAGGGGACGGCACCATATATTTT. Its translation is CASSYSRTGDGTIYF.

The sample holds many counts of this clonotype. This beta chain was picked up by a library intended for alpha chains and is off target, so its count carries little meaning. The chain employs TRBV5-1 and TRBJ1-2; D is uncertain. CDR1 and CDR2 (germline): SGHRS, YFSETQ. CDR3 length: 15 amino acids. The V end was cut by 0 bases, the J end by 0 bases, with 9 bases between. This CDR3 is CASSLGPGSNYGYTF. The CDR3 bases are TGCGCCAGCAGCTTGGGACCGGGGTCTAACTATGGCTACACCTTC. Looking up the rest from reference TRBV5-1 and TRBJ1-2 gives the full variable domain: KAGVTQTPRYLIKTRGQQVTLSCSPISGHRSVSWYQQTPGQGLQFLFEYFSETQRNKGNFPGRFSGRQFSNSRSEMNVSTLELGDSALYLCASSLGPGSNYGYTFGSGTRLTVV.

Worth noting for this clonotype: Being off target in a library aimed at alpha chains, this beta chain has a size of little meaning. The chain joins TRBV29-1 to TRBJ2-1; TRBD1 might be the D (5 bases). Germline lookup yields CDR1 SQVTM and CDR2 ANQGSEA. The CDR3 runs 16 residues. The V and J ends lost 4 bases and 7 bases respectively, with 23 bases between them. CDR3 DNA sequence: TGCAGCGTTGGACCGGGTATGGGGCGATATATAAATGAGCAGTTCTTC. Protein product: CSVGPGMGRYINEQFF.

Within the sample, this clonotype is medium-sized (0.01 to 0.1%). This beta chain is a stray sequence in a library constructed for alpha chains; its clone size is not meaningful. CDR3 protein: CASSPTGVSYGEQYF. In DNA, the CDR3 is TGTGCCAGCAGCCCAACAGGGGTGTCCTACGGCGAGCAGTACTTC. The chain carries TRBV11-1 and TRBJ2-7, with 7 positions matching TRBD1. The CDR3 totals 15 residues. CDR1 is SGHAT, CDR2 FQDESV, per germline (reference sequence). The ends lost 5 bases at V and 6 bases at J; junction bases unmatched: 13.

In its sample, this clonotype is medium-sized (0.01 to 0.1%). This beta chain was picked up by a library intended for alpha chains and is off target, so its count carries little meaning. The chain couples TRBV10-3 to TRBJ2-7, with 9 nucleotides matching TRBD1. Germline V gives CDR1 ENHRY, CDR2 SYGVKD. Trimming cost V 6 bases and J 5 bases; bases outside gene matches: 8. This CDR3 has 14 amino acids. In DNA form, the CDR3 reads TGTGCCATCAGCCCGGGACAGGGAAATGACGAGCAGTACTTC. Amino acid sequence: CAISPGQGNDEQYF.

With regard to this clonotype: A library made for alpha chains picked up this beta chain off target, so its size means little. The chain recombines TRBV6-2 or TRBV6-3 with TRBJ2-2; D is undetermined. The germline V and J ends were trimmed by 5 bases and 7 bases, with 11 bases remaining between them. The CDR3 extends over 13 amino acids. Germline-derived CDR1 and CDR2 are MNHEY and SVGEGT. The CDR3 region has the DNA TGTGCCAGCAGTCCAAGGTTGGACGGGGAGCTGTTTTTT. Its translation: CASSPRLDGELFF.

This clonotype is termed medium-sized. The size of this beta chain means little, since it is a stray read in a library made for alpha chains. The CDR3 loop reads CASSGQTGGMDIQYF. CDR3 in DNA: TGTGCCAGCAGCGGCCAGACAGGGGGCATGGACATTCAGTACTTC. The chain links TRBV7-9 to TRBJ2-4; the match to TRBD1 covers 10 bases. Germline V lookup: CDR1 SEHNR, CDR2 FQNEAQ (reference sequence). The CDR3 runs to 15 residues. Trimming cost V 5 bases and J 8 bases; bases outside gene matches: 9. The variable domain in full, completed from reference TRBV7-9 and TRBJ2-4, reads DTGVSQNPRHKITKRGQNVTFRCDPISEHNRLYWYRQTLGQGPEFLTYFQNEAQLEKSRLLSDRFSAERPKGSFSTLEIQRTEQGDSAMYLCASSGQTGGMDIQYFGAGTRLSVL.